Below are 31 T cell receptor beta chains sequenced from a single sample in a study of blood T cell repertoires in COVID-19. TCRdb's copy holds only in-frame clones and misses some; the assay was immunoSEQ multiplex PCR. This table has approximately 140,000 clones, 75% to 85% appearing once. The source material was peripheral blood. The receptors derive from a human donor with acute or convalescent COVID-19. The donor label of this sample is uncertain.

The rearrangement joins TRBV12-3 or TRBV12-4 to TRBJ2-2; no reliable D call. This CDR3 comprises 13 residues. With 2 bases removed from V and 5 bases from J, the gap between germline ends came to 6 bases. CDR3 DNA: TGTGCCAGCAGTTTAATCAGTACCGGGGAGCTGTTTTTT. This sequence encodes CASSLISTGELFF.

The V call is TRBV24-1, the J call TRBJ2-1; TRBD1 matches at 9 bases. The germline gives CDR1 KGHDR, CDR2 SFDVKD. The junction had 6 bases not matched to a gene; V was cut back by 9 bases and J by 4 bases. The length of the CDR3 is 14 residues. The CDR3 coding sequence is TGTGCCACCTCCGGGACAGGGTTTTACAATGAGCAGTTCTTC. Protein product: CATSGTGFYNEQFF.

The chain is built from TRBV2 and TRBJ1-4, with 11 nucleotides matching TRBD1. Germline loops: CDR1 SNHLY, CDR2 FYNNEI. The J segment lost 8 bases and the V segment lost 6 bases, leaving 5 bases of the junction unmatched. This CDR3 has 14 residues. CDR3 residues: CASRAGTGGEKLFF. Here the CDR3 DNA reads TGTGCCAGCAGAGCCGGGACAGGGGGGGAAAAACTGTTTTTT.

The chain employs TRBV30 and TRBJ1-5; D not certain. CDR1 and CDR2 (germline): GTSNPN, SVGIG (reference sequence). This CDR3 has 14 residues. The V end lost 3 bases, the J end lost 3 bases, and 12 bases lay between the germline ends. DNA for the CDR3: TGTGCCTGGAGCATGTACAGTTCCAATCAGCCCCAGCATTTT. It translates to CAWSMYSSNQPQHF.

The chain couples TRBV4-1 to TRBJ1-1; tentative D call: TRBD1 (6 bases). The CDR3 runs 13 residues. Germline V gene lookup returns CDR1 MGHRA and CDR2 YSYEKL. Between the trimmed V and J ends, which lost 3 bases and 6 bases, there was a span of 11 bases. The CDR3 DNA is TGCGCCAGCAGCCAGGAACAGGGATCTGAAGCTTTCTTT. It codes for CASSQEQGSEAFF.

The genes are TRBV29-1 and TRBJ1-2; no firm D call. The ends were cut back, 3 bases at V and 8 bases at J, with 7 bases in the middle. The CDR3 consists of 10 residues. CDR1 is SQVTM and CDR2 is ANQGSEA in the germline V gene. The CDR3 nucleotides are TGCAGCGTTGAGGACTCGGGCTACACCTTC. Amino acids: CSVEDSGYTF.

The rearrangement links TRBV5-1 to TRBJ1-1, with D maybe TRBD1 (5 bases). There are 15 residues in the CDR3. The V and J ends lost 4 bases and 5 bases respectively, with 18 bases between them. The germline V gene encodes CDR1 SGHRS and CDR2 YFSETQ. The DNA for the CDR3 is TGCGCCAGCAGCGATCAGGGCCCAGTCGGAACTGAAGCTTTCTTT. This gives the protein CASSDQGPVGTEAFF.

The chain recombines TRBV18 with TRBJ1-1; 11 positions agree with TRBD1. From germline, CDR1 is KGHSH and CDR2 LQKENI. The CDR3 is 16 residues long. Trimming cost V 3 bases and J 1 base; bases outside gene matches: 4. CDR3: CASSPDRGQGNTEAFF. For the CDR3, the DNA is TGTGCCAGCTCACCGGACAGGGGGCAGGGGAACACTGAAGCTTTCTTT.

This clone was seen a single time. The CDR3 here is CASSRLQDRLETQYF. The CDR3 DNA follows: TGTGCCAGCAGCCGACTACAGGACAGGTTGGAGACCCAGTACTTC. The chain links TRBV4-2 to TRBJ2-5; 7 nucleotides line up with TRBD1. With 4 bases clipped from V and 5 bases from J, the junction kept 10 bases outside the gene matches. The CDR3 loop spans 15 amino acids. CDR1 is LGHNA, CDR2 YNFKEQ, per germline.

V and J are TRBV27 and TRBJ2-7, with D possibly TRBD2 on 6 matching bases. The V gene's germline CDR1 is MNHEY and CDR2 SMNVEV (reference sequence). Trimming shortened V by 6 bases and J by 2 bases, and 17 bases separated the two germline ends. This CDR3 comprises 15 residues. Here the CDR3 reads CASRPLTGVPYEQYF. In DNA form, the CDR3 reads TGTGCCAGCAGACCACTAACGGGGGTTCCCTACGAGCAGTACTTC.

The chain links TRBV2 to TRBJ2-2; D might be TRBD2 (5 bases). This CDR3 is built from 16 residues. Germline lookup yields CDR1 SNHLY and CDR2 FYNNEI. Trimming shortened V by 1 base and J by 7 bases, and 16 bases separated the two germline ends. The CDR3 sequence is CASSEVGTSVGGELFF. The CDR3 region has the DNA TGTGCCAGCAGTGAAGTAGGAACTAGTGTAGGCGGGGAGCTGTTTTTT.

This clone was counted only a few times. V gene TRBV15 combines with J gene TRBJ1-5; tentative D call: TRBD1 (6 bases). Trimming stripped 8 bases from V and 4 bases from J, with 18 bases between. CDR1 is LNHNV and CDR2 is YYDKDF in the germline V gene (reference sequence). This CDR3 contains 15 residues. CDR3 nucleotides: TGTGCCACCCGAAGGGGGGGTGAGGGGAATCAGCCCCAGCATTTT. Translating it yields CATRRGGEGNQPQHF.

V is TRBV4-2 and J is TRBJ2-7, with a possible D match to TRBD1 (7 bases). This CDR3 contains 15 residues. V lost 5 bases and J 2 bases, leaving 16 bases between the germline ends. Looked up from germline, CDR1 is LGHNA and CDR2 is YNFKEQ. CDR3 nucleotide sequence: TGTGCCAGCAGCTGGCGGGACAGCAAAACCTACGAGCAGTACTTC. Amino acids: CASSWRDSKTYEQYF.

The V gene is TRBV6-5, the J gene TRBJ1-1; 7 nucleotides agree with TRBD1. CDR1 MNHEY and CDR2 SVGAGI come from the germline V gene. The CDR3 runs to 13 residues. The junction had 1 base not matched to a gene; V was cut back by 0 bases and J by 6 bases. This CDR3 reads CASSYSGQSEAFF. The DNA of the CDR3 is TGTGCCAGCAGTTACTCGGGACAGTCTGAAGCTTTCTTT.

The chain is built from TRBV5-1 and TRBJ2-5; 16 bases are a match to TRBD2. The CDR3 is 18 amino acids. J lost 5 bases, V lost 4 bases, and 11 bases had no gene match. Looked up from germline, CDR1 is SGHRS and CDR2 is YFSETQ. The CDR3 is CASSHTPGLAGGKETQYF. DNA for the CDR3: TGCGCCAGCAGCCATACCCCGGGACTAGCGGGGGGGAAGGAGACCCAGTACTTC. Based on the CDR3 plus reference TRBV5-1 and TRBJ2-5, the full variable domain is KAGVTQTPRYLIKTRGQQVTLSCSPISGHRSVSWYQQTPGQGLQFLFEYFSETQRNKGNFPGRFSGRQFSNSRSEMNVSTLELGDSALYLCASSHTPGLAGGKETQYFGPGTRLLVL.

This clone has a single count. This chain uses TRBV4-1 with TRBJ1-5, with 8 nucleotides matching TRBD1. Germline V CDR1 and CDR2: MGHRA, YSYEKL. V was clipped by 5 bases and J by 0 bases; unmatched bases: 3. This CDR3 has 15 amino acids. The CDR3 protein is CASSAGQVSNQPQHF. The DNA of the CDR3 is TGCGCCAGCAGCGCGGGACAGGTTAGCAATCAGCCCCAGCATTTT.

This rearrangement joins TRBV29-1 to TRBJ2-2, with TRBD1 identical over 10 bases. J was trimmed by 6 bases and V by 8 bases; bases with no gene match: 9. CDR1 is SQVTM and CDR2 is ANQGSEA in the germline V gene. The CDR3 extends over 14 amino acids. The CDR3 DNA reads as TGCAGCATCCGACAGGGGGCTCCCGCCGGGGAGCTGTTTTTT. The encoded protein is CSIRQGAPAGELFF.

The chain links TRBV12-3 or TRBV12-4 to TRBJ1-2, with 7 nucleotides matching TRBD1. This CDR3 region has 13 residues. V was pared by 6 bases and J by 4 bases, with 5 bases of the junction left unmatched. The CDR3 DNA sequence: TGTGCCAGCAGACGTGGGACAGTCTATGGCTACACCTTC. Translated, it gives CASRRGTVYGYTF.

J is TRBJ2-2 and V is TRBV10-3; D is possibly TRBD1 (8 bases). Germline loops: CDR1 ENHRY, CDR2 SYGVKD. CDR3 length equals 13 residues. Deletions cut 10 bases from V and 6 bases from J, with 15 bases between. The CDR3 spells CASTGGEAGELFF. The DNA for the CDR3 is TGTGCCAGTACAGGGGGGGAAGCCGGGGAGCTGTTTTTT.

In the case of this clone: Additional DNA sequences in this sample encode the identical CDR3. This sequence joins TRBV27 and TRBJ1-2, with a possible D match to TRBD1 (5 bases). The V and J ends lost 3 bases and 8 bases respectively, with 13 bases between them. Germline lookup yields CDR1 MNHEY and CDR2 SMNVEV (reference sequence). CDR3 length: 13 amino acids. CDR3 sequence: CASSFPGGYGYTF. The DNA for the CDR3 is TGTGCCAGCAGTTTTCCGGGGGGGTACGGCTACACCTTC.

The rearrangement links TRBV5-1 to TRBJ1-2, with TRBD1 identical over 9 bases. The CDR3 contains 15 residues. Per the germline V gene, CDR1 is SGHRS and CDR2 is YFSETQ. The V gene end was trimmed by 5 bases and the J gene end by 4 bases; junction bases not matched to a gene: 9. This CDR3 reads CASRLEQGAPYGYTF. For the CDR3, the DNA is TGCGCCAGCAGACTTGAACAGGGGGCCCCCTATGGCTACACCTTC.

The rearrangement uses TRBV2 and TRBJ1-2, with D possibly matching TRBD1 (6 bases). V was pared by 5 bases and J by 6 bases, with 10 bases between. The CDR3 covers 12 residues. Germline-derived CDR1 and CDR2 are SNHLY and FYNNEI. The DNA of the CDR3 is TGTGCCAGCAGTCCAGAGGGGGATGGCTACACCTTC. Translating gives CASSPEGDGYTF.

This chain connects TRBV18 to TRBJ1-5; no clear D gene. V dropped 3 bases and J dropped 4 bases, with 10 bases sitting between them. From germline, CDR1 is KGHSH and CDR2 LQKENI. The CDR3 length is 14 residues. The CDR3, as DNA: TGTGCCAGCTCACCGGGCCAGCGGAATCAGCCCCAGCATTTT. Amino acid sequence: CASSPGQRNQPQHF.

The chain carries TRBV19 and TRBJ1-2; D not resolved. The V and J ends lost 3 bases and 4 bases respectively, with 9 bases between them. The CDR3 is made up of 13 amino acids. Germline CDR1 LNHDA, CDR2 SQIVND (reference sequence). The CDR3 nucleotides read TGTGCCAGTAGTATTCAGATCTCCTATGGCTACACCTTC. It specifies CASSIQISYGYTF.

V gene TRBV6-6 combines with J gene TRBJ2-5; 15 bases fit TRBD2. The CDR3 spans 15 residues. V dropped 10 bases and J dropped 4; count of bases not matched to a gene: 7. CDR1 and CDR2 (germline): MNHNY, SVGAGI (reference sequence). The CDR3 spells CATGTSGGRGETQYF. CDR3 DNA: TGTGCCACAGGGACTAGCGGGGGGCGGGGAGAGACCCAGTACTTC.

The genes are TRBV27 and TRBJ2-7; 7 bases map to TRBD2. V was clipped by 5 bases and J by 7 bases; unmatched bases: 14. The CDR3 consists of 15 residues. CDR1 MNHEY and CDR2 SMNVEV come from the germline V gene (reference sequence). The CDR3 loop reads CASSPHRGGAREQYV. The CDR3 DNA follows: TGTGCCAGCAGTCCCCACCGGGGAGGGGCCAGGGAGCAGTACGTC.

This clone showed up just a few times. CDR3 nucleotide sequence: TGTGCCAGCAGCACCGGTAGGAGGTCGGTGGGAGATACGCAGTATTTT. It encodes CASSTGRRSVGDTQYF. This rearrangement joins TRBV7-9 to TRBJ2-3, with TRBD2 as a possible D gene (5 bases). This CDR3 is built from 16 residues. Per germline, CDR1 SEHNR and CDR2 FQNEAQ (reference sequence). With 5 bases removed from V and 5 bases from J, the gap between germline ends came to 20 bases. Looking up the rest from reference TRBV7-9 and TRBJ2-3 gives the full variable domain: DTGVSQNPRHKITKRGQNVTFRCDPISEHNRLYWYRQTLGQGPEFLTYFQNEAQLEKSRLLSDRFSAERPKGSFSTLEIQRTEQGDSAMYLCASSTGRRSVGDTQYFGPGTRLTVL.

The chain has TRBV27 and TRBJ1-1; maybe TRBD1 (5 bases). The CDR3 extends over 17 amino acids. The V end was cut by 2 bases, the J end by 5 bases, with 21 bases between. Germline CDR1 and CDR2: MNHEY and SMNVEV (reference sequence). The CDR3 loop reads CASSLRAGRDVRTEAFF. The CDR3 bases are TGTGCCAGCAGTTTACGGGCAGGGAGGGACGTTCGAACTGAAGCTTTCTTT.

In DNA form, the CDR3 reads TGCGCCAGCAGCCAAGATGGCATAGATAGGAGGGGCTACACCTTC. This codes for CASSQDGIDRRGYTF. This chain connects TRBV4-1 to TRBJ1-2; the D is unclear. The CDR3 spans 15 residues. With 0 bases removed from V and 8 bases from J, the gap between germline ends came to 16 bases. Germline-derived CDR1 and CDR2 are MGHRA and YSYEKL.

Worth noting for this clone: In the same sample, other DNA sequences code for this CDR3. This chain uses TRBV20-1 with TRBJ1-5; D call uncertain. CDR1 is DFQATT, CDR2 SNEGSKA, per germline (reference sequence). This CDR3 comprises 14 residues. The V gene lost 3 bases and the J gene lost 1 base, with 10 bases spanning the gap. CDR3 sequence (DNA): TGCAGTGCTAGTCCGGGGTTGAGCAATCAGCCCCAGCATTTT. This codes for CSASPGLSNQPQHF.

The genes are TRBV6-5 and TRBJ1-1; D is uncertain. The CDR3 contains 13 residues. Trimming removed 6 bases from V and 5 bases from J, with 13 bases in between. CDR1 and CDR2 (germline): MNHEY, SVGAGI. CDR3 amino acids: CASRLDQRTEAFF. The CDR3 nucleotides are TGTGCCAGCAGATTAGACCAGAGGACTGAAGCTTTCTTT.